The subject of this entry is one T cell receptor (beta chain). The data are from a study of blood T cell repertoires in COVID-19. Study as a whole: Samples representing acute and convalescent COVID-19 were sourced from the United States, Italy and Spain. Sources were T cells, B-cell-depleted T cells, or PBMCs; the material itself was cDNA or gDNA.

Authors' methods: By means of reference gene primer amplification, nucleated cell counts were estimated. Clones were sequenced by immunoSEQ multiplex PCR, and TCRdb holds only the in-frame ones, with some missing. The V and J calls and clone size come from that table; D and trimming were worked out from the DNA. The sample carries 200,000 to 250,000 clones, over 75% recorded once. Sequenced: peripheral blood. This receptor was taken from a man aged 40-50 years with active or convalescent COVID-19.

The CDR3 region is CASSLLSNQPQHF. DNA for the CDR3: TGTGCCAGCAGTTTACTGAGCAATCAGCCCCAGCATTTT. This chain links TRBV27 with TRBJ1-5; D not certain. The CDR3 has 13 residues. CDR1 and CDR2 (germline): MNHEY, SMNVEV (reference sequence). Trimming removed 2 bases at V and 1 base at J, with 3 bases between.